This entry is about one T cell receptor beta chain. In this sample, this clone turned up many times. Its antigen is not yet known. No base quality information exists; no much larger clone differs at one position. None of the patients had been given any treatment before thyroid surgery. The study retrospectively analysed patient clinical samples collected from 2012 to 2018 using T-cell receptor beta sequencing. The data belong to a study of metastatic and nonmetastatic thyroid tumors (dated by TCRdb to 2018 to 2021). In the study overall: Repertoires were compared across peripheral blood and tumor or nodule tissue samples from malignant and benign thyroid patients. Results and caveats for the whole study, not just this receptor: In both blood and tumor samples, malignant tumors were reported to have significantly higher TCR beta diversity than benign nodules.

The CDR3 covers 12 residues, taking in both the cysteine and the phenylalanine. The retained sequence is limited to the CDR3, 36 bases, with the frame set at the first base. V and J are truncated by 4 bases and 10 bases respectively, leaving an intervening sequence of 13 bases. CDR1 LGHDT and CDR2 YNNKEL were looked up in the germline V gene (reference sequence). Library creation used PCR. Sequencing used an Illumina HiSeq 4000. High-throughput sequencing was used to profile the TCR beta-chain CDR3 region of every patient. The published analysis was carried out like this. Drawing on CDR3 differences between clinicopathological groups, the researchers built a classifier meant to tell apart patients with distant-metastatic papillary thyroid cancer. To measure repertoire diversity the researchers used the Shannon index, while the Morisita-Horn index served to gauge how similar the tumor and blood repertoires were. Using fastp trimming at Q25 and MiXCR clonotype assembly, TCRdb reanalyzed the public sequencing data and kept in-frame beta chains. TCRdb, not the authors, supplied the V and J calls. Present in this sample are 30,000 to 35,000 clones, over 25% of which were seen just once. Around 7.6% of the sample comes from the top ten.

The rearranged chain carries TRBV3-1 and TRBJ1-1; a tentative D call is TRBD1 (5 bases match). This sequence was found in a female donor with papillary thyroid cancer or a benign thyroid nodule (not recorded which). Some clones in this sample may be carry-over from other donors' samples. The sample was blood. In nucleotides, the sequence is TGTGCCAGCAGCCCCTTAGGTGGGGGAGCTTTCTTT. The resulting protein is CASSPLGGGAFF.